The T cell receptor beta chain described here comes from a study of technical replicates of blood from a few donors. Produced via immunoSEQ multiplex PCR; TCRdb's table is partial and in-frame only. The sample yields approximately 66,000 clones, approximately 88% seen once. The sequenced sample consisted of PBMCs. The receptor's source is a human donor in good health. Some clones in this sample may be carry-over from other donors' samples.

This chain's CDR3 is CASRGSNEETQYF. CDR3 DNA: TGTGCCAGCCGGGGGTCAAATGAAGAGACCCAGTACTTC. The chain uses TRBV6-1 and TRBJ2-5; TRBD2 might be the D (6 bases). V dropped 8 bases and J dropped 3 bases, with 13 bases sitting between them. Germline CDR1 is MNHNS and CDR2 is SASEGT. The CDR3 totals 13 residues.